The rows below give T cell receptor beta chains drawn from one sample of a study of cytomegalovirus exposure and HLA in healthy donors. Repertoires were generated with immunoSEQ multiplex PCR, while TCRdb's copy carries only in-frame clones and drops some. The table has some 150,000 clones, around 70% seen once; the top ten hold approximately 2%. Sequenced material: PBMCs. Receptors originate from a man between 40 and 49 years old in good health and CMV-seronegative. Each CDR3 is given with its conserved first and last residue. The D gene is left open where the match is weak. Size values are once, few and many counts, or a class for expanded clones, and some rows have none.

size	V	D	J	CDR3	DNA
NA	TRBV10-2	TRBD2	TRBJ2-7	CASRGISGSSYEQYF	TGCGCCAGCAGGGGGATTAGCGGGAGCTCCTACGAGCAGTACTTC
NA	TRBV9	NA	TRBJ2-6	CASSARSTSGANVLTF	TGTGCCAGCAGCGCCCGCAGTACCTCTGGGGCCAACGTCCTGACTTTC
once	TRBV19	TRBD1	TRBJ2-7	CASSIRAQGESYEQYF	TGTGCCAGTAGTATAAGGGCTCAGGGGGAATCCTACGAGCAGTACTTC
NA	TRBV7-8	NA	TRBJ1-1	CASSGGRILNTEAFF	TGTGCCAGCAGCGGAGGAAGAATACTGAACACTGAAGCTTTCTTT
NA	TRBV5-4	NA	TRBJ2-3	CASSSTVTDTQYF	TGTGCCAGCAGCTCCACAGTCACAGATACGCAGTATTTT
NA	TRBV7-2	NA	TRBJ2-7	CASSLAGGGRGGQYF	TGTGCCAGCAGCTTAGCAGGGGGGGGGCGCGGAGGACAGTACTTC
NA	TRBV6-5	TRBD1	TRBJ1-6	CAIRDREGSPLHF	TGTGCCATCAGGGACAGGGAAGGATCACCCCTCCACTTT
NA	TRBV28	NA	TRBJ2-1	CASSPPAVSYNEQFF	TGTGCCAGCAGTCCCCCCGCGGTCTCCTACAATGAGCAGTTCTTC
NA	TRBV18	TRBD1	TRBJ1-2	CASSPQGATNYGYTF	TGTGCCAGCTCACCGCAGGGGGCTACTAACTATGGCTACACCTTC
NA	TRBV4-1	TRBD1	TRBJ1-1	CASSHNPGTGGSNTEAFF	TGCGCCAGCAGCCATAACCCCGGGACAGGGGGTTCGAACACTGAAGCTTTCTTT
NA	TRBV19	NA	TRBJ2-7	CASSIQDEQYF	TGTGCCAGTAGTATCCAGGACGAGCAGTACTTC
NA	TRBV6-1	TRBD2	TRBJ2-3	CASSALAGGEDTQYF	TGTGCCAGCAGTGCACTAGCGGGAGGTGAAGATACGCAGTATTTT
NA	TRBV6-5	TRBD2	TRBJ2-7	CASSSGRLSYEQYF	TGTGCCAGCAGTAGCGGGAGACTTTCCTACGAGCAGTACTTC
once	TRBV7-9	TRBD1	TRBJ1-2	CASSDTEAGGGGYTF	TGTGCCAGCAGCGACACCGAGGCAGGGGGCGGTGGCTACACCTTC
NA	TRBV15	NA	TRBJ1-4	CATSHDPTTNEKLFF	TGTGCCACCAGCCACGATCCTACAACTAATGAAAAACTGTTTTTT
NA	TRBV6-4	TRBD1	TRBJ2-2	CASSVGTGAGKLFF	TGTGCCAGCAGTGTCGGGACAGGGGCCGGGAAGCTGTTTTTT
NA	TRBV2	TRBD2	TRBJ2-5	CASSESLAGVGTQYF	TGTGCCAGCAGTGAATCACTAGCGGGGGTAGGGACCCAGTACTTC
NA	TRBV4-1	TRBD1	TRBJ1-5	CASSFGTAGNQPQHF	TGCGCCAGCAGCTTTGGGACAGCTGGAAATCAGCCCCAGCATTTT
once	TRBV11-2	NA	TRBJ1-2	CASSFNSNYGYTF	TGTGCCAGCAGCTTCAACAGTAACTATGGCTACACCTTC
NA	TRBV12-5	TRBD2	TRBJ2-1	CASGPLAGVWNEQFF	TGTGCTAGTGGTCCGCTAGCGGGAGTGTGGAATGAGCAGTTCTTC
NA	TRBV29-1	TRBD1	TRBJ2-2	CSVSQGANTGELFF	TGCAGCGTTTCACAGGGGGCCAACACCGGGGAGCTGTTTTTT
NA	TRBV19	NA	TRBJ2-3	CASSTPPSDADTQYF	TGTGCCAGTAGTACCCCCCCTAGCGATGCAGATACGCAGTATTTT
NA	TRBV21-1	NA	TRBJ2-1	CASSKGPQGASGAYNEQFF	TGTGCCAGCAGCAAAGGGCCCCAGGGGGCTAGCGGAGCCTACAATGAGCAGTTCTTC
NA	TRBV5-5	NA	TRBJ2-7	CASSLRDSVYEQYF	TGTGCCAGCAGCTTACGGGACTCAGTCTACGAGCAGTACTTC
NA	TRBV7-2	TRBD1	TRBJ2-3	CASSIRTGGGTDTQYF	TGTGCCAGCAGCATCCGGACAGGGGGCGGCACAGATACGCAGTATTTT
NA	TRBV19	TRBD1	TRBJ2-6	CASTPGQGGLSGANVLTF	TGTGCCAGTACCCCTGGACAGGGGGGCCTCTCTGGGGCCAACGTCCTGACTTTC
NA	TRBV2	NA	TRBJ1-4	CASRAGSPNEKLFF	TGTGCCAGCAGAGCAGGGTCCCCTAATGAAAAACTGTTTTTT
few	TRBV13	TRBD1	TRBJ2-2	CASSSDREHYGELFF	TGTGCCAGCAGCTCGGACAGGGAACATTACGGGGAGCTGTTTTTT
NA	TRBV11-1	NA	TRBJ1-2	CASSLAGRGYGYTF	TGTGCCAGCAGCTTAGCCGGCAGGGGTTATGGCTACACCTTC
NA	TRBV25-1	NA	TRBJ1-1	CASRPNRRGITEAFF	TGTGCCAGCAGACCCAACCGTAGGGGAATCACTGAAGCTTTCTTT
NA	TRBV30	NA	TRBJ2-3	CAWSVSGALTAQYF	TGTGCCTGGAGTGTCAGTGGGGCCCTGACTGCGCAGTATTTT
NA	TRBV28	NA	TRBJ1-2	CASSREAADYGYTF	TGTGCCAGCAGTCGGGAGGCAGCCGACTATGGCTACACCTTC
once	TRBV28	TRBD1	TRBJ1-2	CAVRRQGDGYTF	TGTGCCGTCCGTCGGCAGGGGGATGGCTACACCTTC
NA	TRBV27	NA	TRBJ1-5	CASSLTGFSNQPQHF	TGTGCCAGCAGTTTAACGGGATTCAGCAATCAGCCCCAGCATTTT
NA	TRBV6-5	TRBD1	TRBJ2-5	CASIRDRVIQETQYF	TGTGCCAGCATCCGGGACAGAGTGATCCAAGAGACCCAGTACTTC
NA	TRBV7-9	TRBD1	TRBJ2-3	CASSSYRGSTDTQYF	TGTGCCAGCAGCTCGTACAGGGGAAGCACAGATACGCAGTATTTT
NA	TRBV2	TRBD1	TRBJ2-5	CASRAGTGGGETQYF	TGTGCCAGCAGGGCCGGGACAGGGGGCGGAGAGACCCAGTACTTC
NA	TRBV4-2	NA	TRBJ2-3	CASSHDQGWADTQYF	TGTGCCAGCAGCCACGACCAGGGGTGGGCAGATACGCAGTATTTT
NA	TRBV7-9	NA	TRBJ1-2	CASSSEGPNYGYTF	TGTGCCAGCAGCTCCGAGGGCCCTAACTATGGCTACACCTTC
NA	TRBV7-2	TRBD2	TRBJ2-4	CASSKTSGGTLAKNIQYF	TGTGCCAGCAGCAAGACTAGCGGGGGGACCCTAGCCAAAAACATTCAGTACTTC
NA	TRBV28	NA	TRBJ1-5	CASSVTPTWGDNQPQHF	TGTGCCAGCAGTGTAACCCCCACATGGGGGGACAATCAGCCCCAGCATTTT
NA	TRBV4-3	NA	TRBJ2-7	CASSQGRGRSYEQYF	TGCGCCAGCAGCCAAGGGCGGGGCCGCTCCTACGAGCAGTACTTC
few	TRBV27	TRBD2	TRBJ2-7	CASSRRLAGGPGAYEQYF	TGTGCCAGCAGTCGTCGACTAGCGGGAGGGCCGGGCGCCTACGAGCAGTACTTC
NA	TRBV4-1	TRBD2	TRBJ2-3	CASSLGTTIADTQYF	TGCGCCAGCAGCCTCGGGACTACGATCGCAGATACGCAGTATTTT
NA	TRBV29-1	NA	TRBJ1-1	CSVESGGGTEAFF	TGCAGCGTTGAATCTGGGGGCGGGACTGAAGCTTTCTTT
NA	TRBV9	NA	TRBJ1-5	CASSGQYSNQPQHF	TGTGCCAGCAGCGGGCAATATAGCAATCAGCCCCAGCATTTT
NA	TRBV7-8	NA	TRBJ2-3	CASSLAPLGSVTQYF	TGTGCCAGCAGCTTAGCCCCCCTGGGGAGTGTTACGCAGTATTTT
few	TRBV6-5	TRBD2	TRBJ2-5	CASSYLGGAGETQYF	TGTGCCAGCAGTTACCTCGGGGGGGCAGGGGAGACCCAGTACTTC
few	TRBV5-6	TRBD1	TRBJ2-7	CASSLVGQGPYEQYF	TGTGCCAGCAGCTTGGTGGGACAGGGGCCCTACGAGCAGTACTTC
NA	TRBV5-6	NA	TRBJ2-1	CASSLVGGSYNEQFF	TGTGCCAGCAGCTTGGTTGGGGGGTCCTACAATGAGCAGTTCTTC
NA	TRBV6-1	NA	TRBJ1-4	CASERGKFLNEKLFF	TGTGCCAGCGAACGGGGAAAGTTCTTAAATGAAAAACTGTTTTTT
NA	TRBV4-3	TRBD1	TRBJ2-5	CASSQEMGTGGSEQYF	TGCGCCAGCAGCCAAGAGATGGGGACAGGGGGCTCAGAGCAGTACTTC
NA	TRBV9	NA	TRBJ1-2	CASNSWGVWGYTF	TGTGCCAGCAACTCTTGGGGCGTATGGGGCTACACCTTC
NA	TRBV7-9	TRBD2	TRBJ2-5	CASSLGIAGGLETQYF	TGTGCCAGCAGCTTAGGAATAGCGGGAGGGTTGGAGACCCAGTACTTC